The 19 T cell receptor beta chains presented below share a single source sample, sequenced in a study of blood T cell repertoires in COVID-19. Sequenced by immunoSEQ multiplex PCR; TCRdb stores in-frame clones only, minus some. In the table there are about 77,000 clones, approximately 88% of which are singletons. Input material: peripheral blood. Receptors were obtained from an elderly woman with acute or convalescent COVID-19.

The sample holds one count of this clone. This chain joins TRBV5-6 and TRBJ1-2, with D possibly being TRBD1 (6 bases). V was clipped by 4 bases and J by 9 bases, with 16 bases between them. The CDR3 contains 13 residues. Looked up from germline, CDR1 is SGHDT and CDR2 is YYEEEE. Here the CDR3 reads CASSLDRSLSYTF. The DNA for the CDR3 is TGTGCCAGCAGCCTAGACAGGTCTCTGAGCTACACCTTC.

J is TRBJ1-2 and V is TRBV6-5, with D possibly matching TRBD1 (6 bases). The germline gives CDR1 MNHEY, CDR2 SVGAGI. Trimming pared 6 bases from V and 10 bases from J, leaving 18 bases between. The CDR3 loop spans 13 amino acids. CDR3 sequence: CASSRRDISPYTF. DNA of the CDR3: TGTGCCAGCAGCCGCCGGGACATATCCCCCTACACCTTC.

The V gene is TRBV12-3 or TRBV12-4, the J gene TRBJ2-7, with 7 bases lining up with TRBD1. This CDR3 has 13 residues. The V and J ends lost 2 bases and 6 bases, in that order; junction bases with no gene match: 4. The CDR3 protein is CASSLRQGGEQYF. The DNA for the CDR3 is TGTGCCAGCAGTTTACGACAGGGCGGCGAGCAGTACTTC.

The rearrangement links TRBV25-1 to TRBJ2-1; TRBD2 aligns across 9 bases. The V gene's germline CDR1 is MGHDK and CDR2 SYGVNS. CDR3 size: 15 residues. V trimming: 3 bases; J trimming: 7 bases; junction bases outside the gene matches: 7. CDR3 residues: CASSDLAGGRNEQFF. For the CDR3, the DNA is TGTGCCAGCAGTGATTTGGCGGGGGGGCGGAATGAGCAGTTCTTC.

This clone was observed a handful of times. CDR3 in DNA: TGTGCCAGCAGTTACGGGGCAGACAATGAGCAGTTCTTC. It is translated as CASSYGADNEQFF. This chain links TRBV6-5 with TRBJ2-1; D may be TRBD1 (5 bases). There are 13 residues in the CDR3. Germline loops: CDR1 MNHEY, CDR2 SVGAGI. V lost 2 bases and J lost 5, with 7 bases in between.

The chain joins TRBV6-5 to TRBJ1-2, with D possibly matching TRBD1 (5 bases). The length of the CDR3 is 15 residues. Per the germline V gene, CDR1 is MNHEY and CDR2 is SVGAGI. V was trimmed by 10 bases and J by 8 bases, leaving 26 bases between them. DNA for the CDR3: TGTGCCACCACGACGTCCTCCCAGGGTATGAGGGGCTACACCTTC. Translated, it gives CATTTSSQGMRGYTF.

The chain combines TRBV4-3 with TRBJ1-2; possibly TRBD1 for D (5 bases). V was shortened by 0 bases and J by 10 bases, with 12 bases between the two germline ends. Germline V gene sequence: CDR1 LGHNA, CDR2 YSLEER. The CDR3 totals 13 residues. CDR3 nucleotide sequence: TGCGCCAGCAGCCAAGATGCGGGACGCGACTACACCTTC. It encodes CASSQDAGRDYTF.

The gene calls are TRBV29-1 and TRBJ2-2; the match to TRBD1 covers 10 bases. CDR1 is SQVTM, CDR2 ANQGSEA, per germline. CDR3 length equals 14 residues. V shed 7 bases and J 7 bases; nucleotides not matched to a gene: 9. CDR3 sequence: CSGRQGAKGGELFF. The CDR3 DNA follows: TGCAGCGGGCGACAGGGGGCTAAAGGCGGGGAGCTGTTTTTT.

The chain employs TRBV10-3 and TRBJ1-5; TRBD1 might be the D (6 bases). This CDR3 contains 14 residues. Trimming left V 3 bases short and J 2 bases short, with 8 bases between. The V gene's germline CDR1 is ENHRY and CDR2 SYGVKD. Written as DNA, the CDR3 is TGTGCCATCAGTGACCCAGGGGGCAATCAGCCCCAGCATTTT. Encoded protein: CAISDPGGNQPQHF.

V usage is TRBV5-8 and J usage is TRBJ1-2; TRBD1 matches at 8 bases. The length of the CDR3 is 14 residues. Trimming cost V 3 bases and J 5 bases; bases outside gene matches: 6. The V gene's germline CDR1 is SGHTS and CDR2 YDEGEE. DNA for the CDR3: TGTGCCAGCAGCTGGGGGGACAGGTCTTATGGCTACACCTTC. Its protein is CASSWGDRSYGYTF.

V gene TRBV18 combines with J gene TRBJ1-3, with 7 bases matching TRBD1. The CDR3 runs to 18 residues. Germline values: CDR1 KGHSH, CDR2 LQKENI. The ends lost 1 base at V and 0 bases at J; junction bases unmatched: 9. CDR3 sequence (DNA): TGTGCCAGCTCACCACTTAACACAGGGGTCGGCTCTGGAAACACCATATATTTT. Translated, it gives CASSPLNTGVGSGNTIYF.

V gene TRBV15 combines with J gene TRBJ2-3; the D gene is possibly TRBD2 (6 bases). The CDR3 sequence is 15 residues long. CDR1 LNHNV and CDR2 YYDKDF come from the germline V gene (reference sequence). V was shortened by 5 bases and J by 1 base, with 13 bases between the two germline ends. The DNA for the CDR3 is TGTGCCACCAGCGGGCGGGACTTTCGCACAGATACGCAGTATTTT. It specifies CATSGRDFRTDTQYF.

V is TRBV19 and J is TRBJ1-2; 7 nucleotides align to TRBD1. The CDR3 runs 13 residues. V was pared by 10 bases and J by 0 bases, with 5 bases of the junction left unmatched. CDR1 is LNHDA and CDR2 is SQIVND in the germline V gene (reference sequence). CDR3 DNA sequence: TGTGCCACCAGGGACAGAGCTAACTATGGCTACACCTTC. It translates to CATRDRANYGYTF.

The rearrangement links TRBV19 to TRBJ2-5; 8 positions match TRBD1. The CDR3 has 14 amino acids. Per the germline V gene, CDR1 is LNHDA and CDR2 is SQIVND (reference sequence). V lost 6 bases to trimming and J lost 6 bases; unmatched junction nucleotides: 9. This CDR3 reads CASRGQGETKTQYF. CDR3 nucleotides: TGTGCCAGTAGAGGACAGGGAGAAACTAAGACCCAGTACTTC.

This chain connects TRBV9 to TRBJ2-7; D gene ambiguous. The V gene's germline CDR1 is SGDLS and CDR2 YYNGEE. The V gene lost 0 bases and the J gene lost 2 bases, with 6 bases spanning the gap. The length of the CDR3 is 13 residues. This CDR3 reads CASSVDGPYEQYF. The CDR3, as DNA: TGTGCCAGCAGCGTAGATGGCCCCTACGAGCAGTACTTC.

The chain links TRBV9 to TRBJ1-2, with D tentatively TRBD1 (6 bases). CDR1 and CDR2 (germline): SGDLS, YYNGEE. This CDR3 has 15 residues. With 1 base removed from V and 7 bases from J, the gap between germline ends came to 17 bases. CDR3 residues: CASSVRGGGSFGYTF. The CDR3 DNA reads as TGTGCCAGCAGCGTAAGGGGAGGGGGGAGCTTTGGCTACACCTTC.

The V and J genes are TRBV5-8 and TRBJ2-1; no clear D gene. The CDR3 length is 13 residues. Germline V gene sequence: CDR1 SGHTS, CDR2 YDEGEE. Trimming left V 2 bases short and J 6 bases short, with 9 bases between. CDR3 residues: CASSFRLLNEQFF. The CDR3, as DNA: TGTGCCAGCAGCTTTAGACTTCTCAATGAGCAGTTCTTC. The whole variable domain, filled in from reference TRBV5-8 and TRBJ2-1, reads EAGVTQSPTHLIKTRGQQATLRCSPISGHTSVYWYQQALGLGLQFLLWYDEGEERNRGNFPPRFSGRQFPNYSSELNVNALELEDSALYLCASSFRLLNEQFFGPGTRLTVL.

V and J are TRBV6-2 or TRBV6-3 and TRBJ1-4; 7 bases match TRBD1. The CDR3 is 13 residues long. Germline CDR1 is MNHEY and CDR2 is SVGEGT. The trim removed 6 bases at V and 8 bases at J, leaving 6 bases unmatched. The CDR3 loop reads CASRPQGDEKLFF. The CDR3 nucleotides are TGTGCCAGCAGACCTCAGGGGGACGAAAAACTGTTTTTT.

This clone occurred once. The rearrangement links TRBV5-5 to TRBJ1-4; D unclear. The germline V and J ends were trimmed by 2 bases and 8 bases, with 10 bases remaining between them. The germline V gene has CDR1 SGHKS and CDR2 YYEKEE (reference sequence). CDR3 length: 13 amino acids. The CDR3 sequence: CASSFIPGEKLFF. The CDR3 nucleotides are TGTGCCAGCAGCTTCATACCCGGGGAAAAACTGTTTTTT.